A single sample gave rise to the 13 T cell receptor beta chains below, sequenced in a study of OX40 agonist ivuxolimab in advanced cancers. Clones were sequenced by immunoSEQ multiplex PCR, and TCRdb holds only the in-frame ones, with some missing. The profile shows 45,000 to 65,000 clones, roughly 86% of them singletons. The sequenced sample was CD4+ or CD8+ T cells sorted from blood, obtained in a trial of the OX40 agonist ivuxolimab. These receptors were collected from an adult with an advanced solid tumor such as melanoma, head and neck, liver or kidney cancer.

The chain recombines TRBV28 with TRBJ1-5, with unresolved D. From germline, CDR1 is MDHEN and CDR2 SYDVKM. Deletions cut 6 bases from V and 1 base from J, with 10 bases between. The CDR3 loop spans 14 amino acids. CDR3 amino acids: CASSLVLSNQPQHF. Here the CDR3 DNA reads TGTGCCAGCAGCCTAGTACTGAGCAATCAGCCCCAGCATTTT.

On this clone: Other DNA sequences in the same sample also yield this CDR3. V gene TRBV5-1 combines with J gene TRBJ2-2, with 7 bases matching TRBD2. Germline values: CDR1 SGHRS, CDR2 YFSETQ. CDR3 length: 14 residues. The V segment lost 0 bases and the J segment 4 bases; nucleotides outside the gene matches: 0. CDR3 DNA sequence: TGCGCCAGCAGCTTGGGCGGGGGCACCGGGGAGCTGTTTTTT. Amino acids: CASSLGGGTGELFF.

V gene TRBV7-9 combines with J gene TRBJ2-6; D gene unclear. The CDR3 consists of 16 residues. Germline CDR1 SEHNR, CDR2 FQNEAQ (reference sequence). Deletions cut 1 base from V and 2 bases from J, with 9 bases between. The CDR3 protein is CASSLGFGPGANVLTF. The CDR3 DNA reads TGTGCCAGCAGCTTAGGTTTTGGTCCTGGGGCCAACGTCCTGACTTTC.

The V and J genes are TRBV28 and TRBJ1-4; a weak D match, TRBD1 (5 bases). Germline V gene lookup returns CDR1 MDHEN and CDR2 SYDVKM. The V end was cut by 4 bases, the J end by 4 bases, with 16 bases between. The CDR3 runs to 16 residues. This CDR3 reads CASSSSRGWGNEKLFF. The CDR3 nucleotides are TGTGCCAGCAGTTCCTCAAGGGGTTGGGGTAATGAAAAACTGTTTTTT.

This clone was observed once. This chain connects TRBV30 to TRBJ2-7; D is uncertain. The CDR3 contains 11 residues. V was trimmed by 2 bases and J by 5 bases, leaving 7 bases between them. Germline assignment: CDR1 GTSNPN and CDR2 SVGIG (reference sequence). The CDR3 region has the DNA TGTGCCTGGAGTTCTCTTCACGAGCAGTACTTC. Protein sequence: CAWSSLHEQYF.

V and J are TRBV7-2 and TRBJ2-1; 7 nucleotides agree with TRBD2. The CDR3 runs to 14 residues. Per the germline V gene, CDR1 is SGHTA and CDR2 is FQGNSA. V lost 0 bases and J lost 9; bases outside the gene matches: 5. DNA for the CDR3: TGTGCCAGCAGCTTAGCGGGAGGGGTTTTTGAGCAGTTCTTC. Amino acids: CASSLAGGVFEQFF. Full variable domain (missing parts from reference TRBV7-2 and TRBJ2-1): GAGVSQSPSNKVTEKGKDVELRCDPISGHTALYWYRQSLGQGLEFLIYFQGNSAPDKSGLPSDRFSAERTGGSVSTLTIQRTQQEDSAVYLCASSLAGGVFEQFFGPGTRLTVL.

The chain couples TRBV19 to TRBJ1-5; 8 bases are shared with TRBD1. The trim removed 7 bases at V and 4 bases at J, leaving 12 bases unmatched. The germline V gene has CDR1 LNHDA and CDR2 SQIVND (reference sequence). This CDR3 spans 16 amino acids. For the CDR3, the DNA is TGTGCCAGTACCTCAACCGGGACAGGCTTTAATCAGCCCCAGCATTTT. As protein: CASTSTGTGFNQPQHF.

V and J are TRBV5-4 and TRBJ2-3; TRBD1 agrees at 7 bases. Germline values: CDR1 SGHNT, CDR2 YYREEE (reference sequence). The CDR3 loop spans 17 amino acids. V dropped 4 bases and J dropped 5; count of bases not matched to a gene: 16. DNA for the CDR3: TGTGCCAGCAGCACCCCAATAGGGGGCGGGCCGGGAGATACGCAGTATTTT. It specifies CASSTPIGGGPGDTQYF.

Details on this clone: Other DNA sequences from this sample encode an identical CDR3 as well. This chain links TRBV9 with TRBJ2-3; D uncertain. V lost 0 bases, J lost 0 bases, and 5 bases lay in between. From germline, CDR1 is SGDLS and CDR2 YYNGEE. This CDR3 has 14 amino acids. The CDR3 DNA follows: TGTGCCAGCAGCGTAGGGACCAGCACAGATACGCAGTATTTT. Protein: CASSVGTSTDTQYF.

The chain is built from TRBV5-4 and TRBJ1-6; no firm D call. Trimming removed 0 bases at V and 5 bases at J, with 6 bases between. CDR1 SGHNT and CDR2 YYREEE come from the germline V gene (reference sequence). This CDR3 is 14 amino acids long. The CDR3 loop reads CASSLAVDNSPLHF. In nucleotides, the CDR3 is TGTGCCAGCAGCTTGGCAGTCGATAATTCACCCCTCCACTTT.

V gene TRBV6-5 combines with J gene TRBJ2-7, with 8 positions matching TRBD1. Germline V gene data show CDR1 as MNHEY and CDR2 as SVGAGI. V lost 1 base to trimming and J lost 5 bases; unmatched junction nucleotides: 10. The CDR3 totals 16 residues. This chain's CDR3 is CASSYWQGASFDEQYF. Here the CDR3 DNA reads TGTGCCAGCAGTTACTGGCAGGGGGCAAGCTTTGACGAGCAGTACTTC.

In DNA form, the CDR3 reads TGTGCCAGCAGTCCTAAGGGGAGTCACACTGAAGCTTTCTTT. As protein: CASSPKGSHTEAFF. The gene calls are TRBV6-6 and TRBJ1-1; D possibly corresponds to TRBD1 (5 bases). Germline lookup yields CDR1 MNHNY and CDR2 SVGAGI (reference sequence). V shed 5 bases and J shed 3 bases, with 13 bases lying between them. The CDR3 extends over 14 amino acids.

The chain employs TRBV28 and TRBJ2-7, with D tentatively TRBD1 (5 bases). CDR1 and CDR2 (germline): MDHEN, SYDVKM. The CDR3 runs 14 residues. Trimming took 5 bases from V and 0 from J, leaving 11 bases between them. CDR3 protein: CASSPRTRSYEQYF. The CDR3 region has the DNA TGTGCCAGCAGTCCCCGGACACGCTCCTACGAGCAGTACTTC.